This TCR beta chain originates from a study of blood T cell repertoires in COVID-19. About the research overall: Samples taken during acute and convalescent COVID-19 were collected in the United States, Italy and Spain. The analysed material was cDNA or gDNA that came from T cells, B-cell-depleted T cells, or PBMCs.

Trimming removed 3 bases from V and 5 bases from J, with 13 bases in between. The germline V gene encodes CDR1 SNHLY and CDR2 FYNNEI. This CDR3 region has 14 residues. In the authors' methods: Researchers report that nucleated cell counts were estimated from reference gene primer amplification. The protocol was immunoSEQ multiplex PCR, while the TCRdb copy is restricted to in-frame clones and leaves out a portion. V, J and clone size are those of that table, while D and trimming were read from the DNA. The sample has about 98,000 clones, nearly 90% seen once. The genes are TRBV2 and TRBJ1-2; D is undetermined. The specimen was peripheral blood. This TCR was sampled from a man aged 65 to 79 with acute or convalescent COVID-19. The CDR3 loop reads CASSEIASSYGYTF. The CDR3 DNA sequence: TGTGCCAGCAGTGAGATAGCCTCGTCTTATGGCTACACCTTC.